This entry concerns a single T cell receptor (beta chain). PCR primers comprised 60 Vbeta and 13 Jbeta primers. Measured with immunoSEQ multiplex PCR; TCRdb has only the in-frame clones, and not every one. Seen here are approximately 100,000 clones, about 83% observed once, and the top ten hold about 2.5%. This sample is part of a study of cytomegalovirus exposure and HLA in healthy donors. CDR1 is MGHDK, CDR2 SYGVNS, per germline. The length of the CDR3 is 15 residues. With 6 bases removed from V and 0 bases from J, the gap between germline ends came to 13 bases. The genes are TRBV25-1 and TRBJ2-3; possible D gene TRBD1, 5 bases. Sequenced material: PBMCs. The sequence was obtained from a female donor in good health and CMV-seronegative. CDR3: CASRDTDSSTDTQYF. In DNA, the CDR3 is TGTGCCAGCAGGGACACAGATTCTAGCACAGATACGCAGTATTTT.